Listed below are T cell receptor beta chains from one sample, sequenced in a study of blood T cell repertoires in COVID-19. Method: immunoSEQ multiplex PCR; TCRdb's copy keeps in-frame clones and lacks some. The sample contains about 200,000 clones, about nine tenths of which appear only once. Sequenced input: peripheral blood. The origin of the receptors is a man aged 18 to 30 with active or convalescent COVID-19. The CDR3 runs from the conserved cysteine through the conserved F or W.

v_gene,j_gene,CDR3aa
TRBV27,TRBJ1-1,CASSWVPPRGEAFF
TRBV3-1/TRBV3-2,TRBJ2-1,CASSQDQVGAREQFF
TRBV19,TRBJ1-2,CASSISLGVAGLPGANYGYTF
TRBV6-1,TRBJ2-2,CASSEPGVMISAGELFF
TRBV3-1/TRBV3-2,TRBJ2-3,CASSQLAGSTDTQYF
TRBV5-1,TRBJ1-3,CASRPIGQGPGNTIYF
TRBV5-1,TRBJ2-1,CASSPPRDEQFF
TRBV12-3/TRBV12-4,TRBJ1-2,CASSKTGLGYTF
TRBV6-2/TRBV6-3,TRBJ1-1,CASSYGGKAEAFF
TRBV15,TRBJ2-2,CATRPGLETGELFF
TRBV9,TRBJ2-2,CASSQGGELFF
TRBV19,TRBJ1-5,CASRQNSNQPQHF
TRBV6-5,TRBJ2-7,CASSYGAGESYEQYF
TRBV12-5,TRBJ1-1,CASGPGQGDTEAFF
TRBV10-3,TRBJ1-1,CAISGTAGLGTEAFF
TRBV12-5,TRBJ1-1,CASAIFGQVDKF
TRBV6-6,TRBJ2-1,CASSYLGMNNEQFF
TRBV7-6,TRBJ2-1,CASSSPGGYNEQFF
TRBV5-6,TRBJ1-3,CASSFGPSGNTIYF
TRBV6-5,TRBJ2-1,CASSLDRGPYNEQFF
TRBV6-5,TRBJ2-2,CASKGTGGDVGELFF
TRBV2,TRBJ2-2,CASRVAGGNTGELFF
TRBV29-1,TRBJ2-1,CSVEGQIYNEQFF
TRBV7-9,TRBJ1-2,CASSLEPLNYGYTF
TRBV6-1,TRBJ1-2,CASSESGNYGYTF
TRBV27,TRBJ2-1,CASSFEGARNEQFF
TRBV5-1,TRBJ1-1,CASTTEEGNTEAFF
TRBV7-9,TRBJ1-1,CASSLRGNTEAFF
TRBV2,TRBJ2-5,CASSVTGETQYF
TRBV7-9,TRBJ1-3,CASSLNQGGNTIYF
TRBV19,TRBJ2-7,CASNTNYEQYF
TRBV2,TRBJ2-7,CASRPDRTTYEQYF
TRBV5-4,TRBJ1-2,CASSLVSGVIPYGYTF
TRBV5-1,TRBJ2-3,CASSTAVAGGRTDTQYF
TRBV29-1,TRBJ2-5,CSVQGPPETQYF
TRBV7-8,TRBJ2-1,CASSLRDWSSYNEQFF
TRBV18,TRBJ2-1,CASSPNTGGYNEQFF
TRBV6-5,TRBJ1-1,CASSYSSKISEAFF
TRBV11-3,TRBJ2-1,CASSPGGEQFF
TRBV29-1,TRBJ1-3,CSVTTGTSGAIYF
TRBV7-8,TRBJ1-1,CASSKDRGRNTEAFF
TRBV7-8,TRBJ2-7,CASSQQGDLYEQYF
TRBV6-5,TRBJ1-5,CASSYGQGWDQPQHF
TRBV7-9,TRBJ2-1,CASSANLQGWGRNEQFF
TRBV30,TRBJ1-4,CAWSSRTGRREKLFF
TRBV5-1,TRBJ1-4,CASSVNTGTGNEKLFF
TRBV7-9,TRBJ1-1,CASSSPGQNVMNTEAFF
TRBV25-1,TRBJ1-2,CAGQGQGGGYTF
TRBV7-9,TRBJ1-1,CASSRGTEAFF
TRBV7-8,TRBJ2-6,CASSPNPGLPSGANVLTF
TRBV5-6,TRBJ1-1,CASSLDFGIKGTEAFF
TRBV19,TRBJ1-1,CATSRGTEAFF
TRBV5-1,TRBJ2-7,CASSFGWGGSFEQYF
TRBV2,TRBJ2-1,CASTPSGSPSGYNEQFF
TRBV6-4,TRBJ2-1,CASSDSLAGANEQFF